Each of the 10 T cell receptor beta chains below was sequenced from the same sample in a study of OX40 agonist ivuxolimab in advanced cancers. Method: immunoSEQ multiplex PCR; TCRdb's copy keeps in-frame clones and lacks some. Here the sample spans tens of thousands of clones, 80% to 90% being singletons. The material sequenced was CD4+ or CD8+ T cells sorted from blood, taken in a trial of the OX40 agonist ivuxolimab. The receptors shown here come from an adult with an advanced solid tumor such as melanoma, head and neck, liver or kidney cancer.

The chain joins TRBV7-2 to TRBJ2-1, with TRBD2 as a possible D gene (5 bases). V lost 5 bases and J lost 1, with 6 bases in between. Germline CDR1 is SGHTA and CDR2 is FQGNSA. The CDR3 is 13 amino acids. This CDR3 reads CASSGGSYNEQFF. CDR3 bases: TGTGCCAGCAGCGGAGGTTCCTACAATGAGCAGTTCTTC.

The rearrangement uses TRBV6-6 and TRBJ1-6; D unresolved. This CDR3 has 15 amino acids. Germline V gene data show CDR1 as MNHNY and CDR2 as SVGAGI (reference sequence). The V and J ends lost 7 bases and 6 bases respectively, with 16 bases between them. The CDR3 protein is CASKSSELFNSPLHF. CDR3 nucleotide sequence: TGTGCCAGCAAATCCTCAGAGTTGTTTAATTCACCCCTCCACTTT.

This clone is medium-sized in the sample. This CDR3 reads CASSLGGSQETQYF. For the CDR3, the DNA is TGTGCCAGCAGCTTAGGGGGATCCCAAGAGACCCAGTACTTC. This sequence joins TRBV11-1 and TRBJ2-5; no clear D. V shed 1 base and J shed 1 base, with 7 bases lying between them. This CDR3 has 14 amino acids. The germline V gene encodes CDR1 SGHAT and CDR2 FQDESV (reference sequence).

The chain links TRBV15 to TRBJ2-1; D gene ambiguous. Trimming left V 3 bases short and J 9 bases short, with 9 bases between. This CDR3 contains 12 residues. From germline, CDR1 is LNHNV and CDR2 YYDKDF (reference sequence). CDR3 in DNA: TGTGCCACCAGCAGGTCTCTCCGTGAGCAGTTCTTC. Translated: CATSRSLREQFF. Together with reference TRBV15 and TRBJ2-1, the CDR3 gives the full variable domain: DAMVIQNPRYQVTQFGKPVTLSCSQTLNHNVMYWYQQKSSQAPKLLFHYYDKDFNNEADTPDNFQSRRPNTSFCFLDIRSPGLGDTAMYLCATSRSLREQFFGPGTRLTVL.

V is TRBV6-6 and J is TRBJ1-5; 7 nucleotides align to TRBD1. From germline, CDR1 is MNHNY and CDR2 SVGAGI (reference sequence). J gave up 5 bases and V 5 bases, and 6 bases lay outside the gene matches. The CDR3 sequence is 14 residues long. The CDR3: CASSLKGADQPQHF. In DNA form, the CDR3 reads TGTGCCAGCAGTCTTAAGGGGGCCGATCAGCCCCAGCATTTT.

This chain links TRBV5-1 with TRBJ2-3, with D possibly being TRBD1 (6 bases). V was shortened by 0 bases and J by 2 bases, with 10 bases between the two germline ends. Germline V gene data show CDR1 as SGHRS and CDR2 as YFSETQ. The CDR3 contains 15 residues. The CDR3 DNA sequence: TGCGCCAGCAGCTTGGACAGGGACAACACAGATACGCAGTATTTT. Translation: CASSLDRDNTDTQYF.

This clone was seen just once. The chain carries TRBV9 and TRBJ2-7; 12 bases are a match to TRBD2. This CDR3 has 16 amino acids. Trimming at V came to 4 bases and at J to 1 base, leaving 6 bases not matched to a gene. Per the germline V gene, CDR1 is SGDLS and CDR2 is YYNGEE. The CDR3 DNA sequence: TGTGCCAGCAGCCCCTCGACTAGCGGGAGTTCCTACGAGCAGTACTTC. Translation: CASSPSTSGSSYEQYF.

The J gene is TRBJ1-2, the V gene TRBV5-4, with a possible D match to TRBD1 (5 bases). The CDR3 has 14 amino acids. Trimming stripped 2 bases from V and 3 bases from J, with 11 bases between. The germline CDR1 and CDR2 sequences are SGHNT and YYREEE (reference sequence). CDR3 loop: CASSFNGGDYGYTF. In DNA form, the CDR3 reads TGTGCCAGCAGCTTCAACGGGGGTGACTATGGCTACACCTTC.

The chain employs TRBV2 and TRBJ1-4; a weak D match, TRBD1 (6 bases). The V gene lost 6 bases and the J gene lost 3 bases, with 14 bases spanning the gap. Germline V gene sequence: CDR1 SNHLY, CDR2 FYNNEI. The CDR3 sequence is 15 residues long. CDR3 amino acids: CASRALQGANEKLFF. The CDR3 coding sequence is TGTGCCAGCAGGGCACTACAGGGTGCTAATGAAAAACTGTTTTTT.

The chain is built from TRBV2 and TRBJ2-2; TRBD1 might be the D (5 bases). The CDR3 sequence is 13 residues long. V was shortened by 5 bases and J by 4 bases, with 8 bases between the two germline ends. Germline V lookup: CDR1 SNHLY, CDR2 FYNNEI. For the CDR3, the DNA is TGTGCCAGCAGTCCGACAGTCACCGGGGAGCTGTTTTTT. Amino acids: CASSPTVTGELFF.